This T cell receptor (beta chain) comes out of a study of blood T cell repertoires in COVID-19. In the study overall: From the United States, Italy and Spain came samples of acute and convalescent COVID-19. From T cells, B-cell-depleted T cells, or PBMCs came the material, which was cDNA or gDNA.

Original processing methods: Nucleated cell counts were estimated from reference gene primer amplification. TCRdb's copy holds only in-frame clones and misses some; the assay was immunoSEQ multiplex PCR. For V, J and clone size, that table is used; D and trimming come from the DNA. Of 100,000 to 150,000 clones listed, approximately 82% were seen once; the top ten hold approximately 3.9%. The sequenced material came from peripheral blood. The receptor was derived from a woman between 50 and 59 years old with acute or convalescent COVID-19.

The DNA of the CDR3 is TGTGCCAGCAGTTACTCGATACAGGGATATGGCTACACCTTC. This sequence encodes CASSYSIQGYGYTF. The chain uses TRBV6-6 and TRBJ1-2; D is perhaps TRBD1 (6 bases). There are 14 residues in the CDR3. With 0 bases removed from V and 5 bases from J, the gap between germline ends came to 10 bases. Germline loops: CDR1 MNHNY, CDR2 SVGAGI (reference sequence).